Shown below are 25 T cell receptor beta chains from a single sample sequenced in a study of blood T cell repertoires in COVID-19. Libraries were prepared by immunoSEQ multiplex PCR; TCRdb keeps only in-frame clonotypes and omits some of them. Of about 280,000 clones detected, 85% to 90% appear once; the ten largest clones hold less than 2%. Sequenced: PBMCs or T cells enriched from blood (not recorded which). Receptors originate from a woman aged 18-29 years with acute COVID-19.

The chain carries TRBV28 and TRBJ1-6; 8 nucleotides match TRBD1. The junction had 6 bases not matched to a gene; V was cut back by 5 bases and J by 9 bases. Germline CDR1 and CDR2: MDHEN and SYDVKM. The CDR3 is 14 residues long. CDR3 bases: TGTGCCAGCAGTCAACAGGGGGAGATTTCACCCCTCCACTTT. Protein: CASSQQGEISPLHF.

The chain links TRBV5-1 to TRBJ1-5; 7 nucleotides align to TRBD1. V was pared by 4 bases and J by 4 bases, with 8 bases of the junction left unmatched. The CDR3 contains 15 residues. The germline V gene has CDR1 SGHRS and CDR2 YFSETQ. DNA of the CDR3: TGCGCCAGCAGCCCCACGACAGGGCCGAATCAGCCCCAGCATTTT. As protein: CASSPTTGPNQPQHF.

In DNA form, the CDR3 reads TGTGCCAGTAGACCAGACAGCGTAATTACAGATACGCAGTATTTT. It translates to CASRPDSVITDTQYF. V gene TRBV19 combines with J gene TRBJ2-3, with a possible D match to TRBD1 (5 bases). This CDR3 region has 15 residues. Germline V gives CDR1 LNHDA, CDR2 SQIVND (reference sequence). V was clipped by 6 bases and J by 3 bases, with 16 bases between them.

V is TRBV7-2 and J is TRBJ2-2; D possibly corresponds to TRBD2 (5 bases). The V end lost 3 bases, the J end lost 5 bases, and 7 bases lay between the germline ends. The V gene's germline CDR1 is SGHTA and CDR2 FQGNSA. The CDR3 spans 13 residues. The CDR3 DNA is TGTGCCAGCAGCTTGATAGCGACCGGGGAGCTGTTTTTT. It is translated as CASSLIATGELFF.

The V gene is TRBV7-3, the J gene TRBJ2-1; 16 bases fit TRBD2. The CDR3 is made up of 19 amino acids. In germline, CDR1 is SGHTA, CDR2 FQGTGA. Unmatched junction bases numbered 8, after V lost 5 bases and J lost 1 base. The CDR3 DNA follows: TGTGCCAGCAGCCCCTTTCCGGGACTAGCGGGAGGGTCCTACAATGAGCAGTTCTTC. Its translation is CASSPFPGLAGGSYNEQFF.

CDR3 in amino acids: CASRRAESSYNEQFF. The DNA of the CDR3 is TGTGCCAGCAGAAGAGCGGAGAGCTCCTACAATGAGCAGTTCTTC. The rearrangement links TRBV2 to TRBJ2-1, with D perhaps matching TRBD2 (5 bases). Between the trimmed V and J ends, which lost 6 bases and 0 bases, there was a span of 12 bases. The CDR3 has 15 amino acids. Germline CDR1 and CDR2: SNHLY and FYNNEI.

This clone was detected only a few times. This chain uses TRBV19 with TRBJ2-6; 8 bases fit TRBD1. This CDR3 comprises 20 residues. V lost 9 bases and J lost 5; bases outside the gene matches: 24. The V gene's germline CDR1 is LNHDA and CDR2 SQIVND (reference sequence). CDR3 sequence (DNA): TGTGCCAGCCTGGGACAGGACATTACTTCGGGACTTTTCAGGGCCAACGTCCTGACTTTC. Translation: CASLGQDITSGLFRANVLTF.

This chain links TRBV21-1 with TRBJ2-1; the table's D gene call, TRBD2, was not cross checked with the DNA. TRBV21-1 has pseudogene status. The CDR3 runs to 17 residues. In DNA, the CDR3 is TGTGCCAGCAGCAAAAGGCGGAGGGCGTGGACCTACAATGAGCAGTTCTTC. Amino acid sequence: CASSKRRRAWTYNEQFF.

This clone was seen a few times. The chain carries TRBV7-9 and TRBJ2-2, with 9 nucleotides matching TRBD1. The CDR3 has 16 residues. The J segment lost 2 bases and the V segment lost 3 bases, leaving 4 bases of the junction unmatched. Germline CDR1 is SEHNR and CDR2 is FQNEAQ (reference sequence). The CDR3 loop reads CASSFRDRVNTGELFF. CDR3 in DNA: TGTGCCAGCAGCTTCCGGGACAGGGTTAACACCGGGGAGCTGTTTTTT. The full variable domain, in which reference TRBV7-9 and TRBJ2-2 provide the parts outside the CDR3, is DTGVSQNPRHKITKRGQNVTFRCDPISEHNRLYWYRQTLGQGPEFLTYFQNEAQLEKSRLLSDRFSAERPKGSFSTLEIQRTEQGDSAMYLCASSFRDRVNTGELFFGEGSRLTVL.

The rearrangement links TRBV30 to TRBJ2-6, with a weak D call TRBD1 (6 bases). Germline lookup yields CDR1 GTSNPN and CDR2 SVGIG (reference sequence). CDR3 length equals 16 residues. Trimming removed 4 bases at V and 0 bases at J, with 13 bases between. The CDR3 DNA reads TGTGCCTGGAACCGGACAGTTATCTCTGGGGCCAACGTCCTGACTTTC. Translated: CAWNRTVISGANVLTF.

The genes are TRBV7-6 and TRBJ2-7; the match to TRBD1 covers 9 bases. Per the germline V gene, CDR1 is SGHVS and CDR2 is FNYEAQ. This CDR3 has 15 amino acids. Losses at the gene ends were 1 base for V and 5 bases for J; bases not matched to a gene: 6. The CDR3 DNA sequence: TGTGCCAGCAGCTTAGGGGGGACAGGGTTGCACGAGCAGTACTTC. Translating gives CASSLGGTGLHEQYF.

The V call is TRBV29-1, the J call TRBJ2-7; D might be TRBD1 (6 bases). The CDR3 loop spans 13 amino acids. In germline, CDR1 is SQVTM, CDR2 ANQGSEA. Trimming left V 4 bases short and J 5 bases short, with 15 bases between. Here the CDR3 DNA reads TGCAGCGTTGCGAAACAGGGCCTAAACGAGCAGTACTTC. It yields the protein CSVAKQGLNEQYF.

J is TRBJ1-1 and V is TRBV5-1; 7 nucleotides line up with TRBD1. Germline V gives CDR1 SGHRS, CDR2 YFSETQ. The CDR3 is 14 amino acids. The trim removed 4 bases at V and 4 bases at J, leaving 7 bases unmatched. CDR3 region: CASSRDSGGTEAFF. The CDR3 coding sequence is TGCGCCAGCAGCCGGGACAGCGGTGGCACTGAAGCTTTCTTT.

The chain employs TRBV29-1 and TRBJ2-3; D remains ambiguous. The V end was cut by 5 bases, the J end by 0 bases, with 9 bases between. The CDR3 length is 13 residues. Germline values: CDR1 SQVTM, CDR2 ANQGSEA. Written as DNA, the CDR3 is TGCAGCGTTCCTAATTATAGCACAGATACGCAGTATTTT. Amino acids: CSVPNYSTDTQYF.

CDR3 sequence (DNA): TGTGCTAGTGCCAAGCAGGGAAGCTCTGGAAACACCATATATTTT. Amino acids: CASAKQGSSGNTIYF. This chain links TRBV12-5 with TRBJ1-3; possibly TRBD1 for D (5 bases). Germline V gene lookup returns CDR1 LGHNT and CDR2 FRNRAP. The CDR3 runs to 15 residues. V was shortened by 7 bases and J by 0 bases, with 13 bases between the two germline ends.

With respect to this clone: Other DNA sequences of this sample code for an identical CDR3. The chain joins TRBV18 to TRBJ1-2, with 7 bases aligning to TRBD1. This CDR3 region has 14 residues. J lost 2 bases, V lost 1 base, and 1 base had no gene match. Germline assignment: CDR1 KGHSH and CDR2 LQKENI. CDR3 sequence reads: CASSPLTGNYGYTF. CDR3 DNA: TGTGCCAGCTCACCACTGACAGGGAACTATGGCTACACCTTC.

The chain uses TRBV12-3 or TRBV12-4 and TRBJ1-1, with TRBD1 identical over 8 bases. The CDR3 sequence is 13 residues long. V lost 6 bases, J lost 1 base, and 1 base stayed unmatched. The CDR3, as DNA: TGTGCCAGCAGGGGGACAGGGAACACTGAAGCTTTCTTT. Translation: CASRGTGNTEAFF.

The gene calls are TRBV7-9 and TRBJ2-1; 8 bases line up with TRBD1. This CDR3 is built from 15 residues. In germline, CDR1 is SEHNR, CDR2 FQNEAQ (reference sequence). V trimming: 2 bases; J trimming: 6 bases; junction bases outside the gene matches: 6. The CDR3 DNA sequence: TGTGCCAGCAGCTTATGGACAGGGACCCCCAATGAGCAGTTCTTC. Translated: CASSLWTGTPNEQFF.

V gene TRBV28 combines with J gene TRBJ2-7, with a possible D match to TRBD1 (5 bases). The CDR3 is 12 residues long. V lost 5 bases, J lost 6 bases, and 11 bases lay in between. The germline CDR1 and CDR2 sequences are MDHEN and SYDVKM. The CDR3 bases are TGTGCCAGCAGTCCGACAGACCTCGAGCAGTACTTC. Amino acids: CASSPTDLEQYF.

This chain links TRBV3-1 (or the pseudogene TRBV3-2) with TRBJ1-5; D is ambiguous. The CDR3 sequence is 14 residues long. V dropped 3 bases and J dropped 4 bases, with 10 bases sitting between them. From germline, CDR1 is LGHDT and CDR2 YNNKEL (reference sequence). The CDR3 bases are TGTGCCAGCAGCCAGGGCGCGGGGAATCAGCCCCAGCATTTT. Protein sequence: CASSQGAGNQPQHF.

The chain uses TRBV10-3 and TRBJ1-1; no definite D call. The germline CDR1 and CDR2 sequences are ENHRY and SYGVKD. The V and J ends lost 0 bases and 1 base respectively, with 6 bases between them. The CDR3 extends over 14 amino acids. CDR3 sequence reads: CAISESYTNTEAFF. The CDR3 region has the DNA TGTGCCATCAGTGAGTCGTACACGAACACTGAAGCTTTCTTT.

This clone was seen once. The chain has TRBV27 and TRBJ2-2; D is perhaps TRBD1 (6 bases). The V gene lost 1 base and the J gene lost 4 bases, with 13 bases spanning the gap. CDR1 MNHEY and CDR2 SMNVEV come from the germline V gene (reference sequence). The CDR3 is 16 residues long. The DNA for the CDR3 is TGTGCCAGCAGTTTATTGGCAGGGGTGGGCACCGGGGAGCTGTTTTTT. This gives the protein CASSLLAGVGTGELFF.

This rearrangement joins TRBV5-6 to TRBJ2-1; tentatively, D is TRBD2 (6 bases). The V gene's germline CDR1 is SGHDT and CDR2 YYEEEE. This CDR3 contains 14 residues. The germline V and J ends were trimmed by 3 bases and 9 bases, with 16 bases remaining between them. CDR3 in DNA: TGTGCCAGCAGCTCCCAGACTAGTTCGGCTGAGCAGTTCTTC. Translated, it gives CASSSQTSSAEQFF.

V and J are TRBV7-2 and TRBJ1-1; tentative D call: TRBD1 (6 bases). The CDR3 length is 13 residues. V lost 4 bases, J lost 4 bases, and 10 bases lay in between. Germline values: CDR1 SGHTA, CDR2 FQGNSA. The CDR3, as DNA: TGTGCCAGCAGCTACGCACAGGGCACTGAAGCTTTCTTT. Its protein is CASSYAQGTEAFF.

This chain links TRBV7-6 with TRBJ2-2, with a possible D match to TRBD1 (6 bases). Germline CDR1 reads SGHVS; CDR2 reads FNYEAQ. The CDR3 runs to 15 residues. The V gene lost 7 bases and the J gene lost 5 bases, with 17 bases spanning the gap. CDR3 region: CASTPWAGDTGELFF. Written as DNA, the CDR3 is TGTGCCAGCACCCCTTGGGCAGGGGATACCGGGGAGCTGTTTTTT.